These T cell receptor beta chains were read from a single sample in a study of regulatory T cells in long-lasting Graves disease. MiXCR, applied by TCRdb to the multiplex PCR reads, yields one record per CDR3 protein. Of roughly 500,000 distinct CDR3 sequences in the sample, about 15% were seen once. This sample was shared with a second study, whose subject was T cells in Graves' hyperthyroidism and ophthalmopathy.

The input for sequencing was peripheral blood mononuclear cells (PBMCs), taken at new diagnosis, from a patient treated with antithyroid drugs. The receptors derive from a woman aged 50 to 60 with Graves disease. Both conserved end residues are part of each CDR3. Fields, in order: D gene, J gene, V gene, clone size, CDR3 DNA, CDR3 protein. D genes are given only for firm matches. Clone size is given for some rows only: seen once, a few or many times, or a class if the clone is expanded.

d_gene: TRBD2; j_gene: TRBJ2-3; v_gene: TRBV28; abundance: many; CDR3nt: TGTGCCAGCAGTTCCTTGAGTGCGGGAGGCACAGATACGCAGTATTTT; CDR3aa: CASSSLSAGGTDTQYF
d_gene: NA; j_gene: TRBJ2-7; v_gene: TRBV30; abundance: few; CDR3nt: TGTGCCTGGAGTGTAGGTGAGAGTGCCTACGAGCAGTACTTC; CDR3aa: CAWSVGESAYEQYF
d_gene: NA; j_gene: TRBJ1-2; v_gene: TRBV7-2; abundance: NA; CDR3nt: TGTGCCAGCAGCTCAGGGATTGATGGCTACACCTTC; CDR3aa: CASSSGIDGYTF
d_gene: TRBD1; j_gene: TRBJ2-3; v_gene: TRBV20-1; abundance: few; CDR3nt: TGCAGTGGGCAGTGGAGACAGGGGACAGATACGCAGTATTTT; CDR3aa: CSGQWRQGTDTQYF
d_gene: TRBD1; j_gene: TRBJ2-1; v_gene: TRBV18; abundance: many; CDR3nt: TGTGCCAGCTCGGGACAGGCGAATGAGCAGTTCTTC; CDR3aa: CASSGQANEQFF
d_gene: TRBD1; j_gene: TRBJ2-3; v_gene: TRBV12-3/TRBV12-4; abundance: NA; CDR3nt: TGTGCCAGCAGTTTAGGAGGGTCAGGGGGAGATACGCAGTATTTT; CDR3aa: CASSLGGSGGDTQYF
d_gene: TRBD2; j_gene: TRBJ2-1; v_gene: TRBV27; abundance: many; CDR3nt: TGTGCCAGCAGTTTATGGGACCAGAGCGGGAGGCCCTACAATGAGCAGTTCTTC; CDR3aa: CASSLWDQSGRPYNEQFF
d_gene: NA; j_gene: TRBJ2-4; v_gene: TRBV28; abundance: NA; CDR3nt: TGTGCCAGCAGTTTGGGGGTAGGAGTCAAAAACATTCAGTACTTC; CDR3aa: CASSLGVGVKNIQYF
d_gene: TRBD1; j_gene: TRBJ1-5; v_gene: TRBV14; abundance: NA; CDR3nt: TGTGCCAATTGGTGGGACAGGGTCAATCAGCCCCAGCATTTT; CDR3aa: CANWWDRVNQPQHF
d_gene: TRBD2; j_gene: TRBJ2-1; v_gene: TRBV9; abundance: few; CDR3nt: TGTGCCAGCAGCAAAGACGGGACTAGCCCCACCTACAATGAGCAGTTCTTC; CDR3aa: CASSKDGTSPTYNEQFF
d_gene: NA; j_gene: TRBJ2-2; v_gene: TRBV7-2; abundance: NA; CDR3nt: TGTGCCAGCACTCCTGGGCTTGCCCGGGAGCTGTTTTTT; CDR3aa: CASTPGLARELFF
d_gene: NA; j_gene: TRBJ2-7; v_gene: TRBV5-1; abundance: NA; CDR3nt: TGCGCCAGCAGGCTGTGGACCGGGACCTCCTACGAGCAGTACTTC; CDR3aa: CASRLWTGTSYEQYF
d_gene: TRBD1; j_gene: TRBJ2-7; v_gene: TRBV2; abundance: NA; CDR3nt: TGTGCCAGCATAGACCGCACACAGGGGTCTAGGTACGAGCAGTACTTC; CDR3aa: CASIDRTQGSRYEQYF
d_gene: NA; j_gene: TRBJ2-7; v_gene: TRBV2; abundance: few; CDR3nt: TGTGCCAGCAGTGTTGACAGGATGTACGAGCAGTACTTC; CDR3aa: CASSVDRMYEQYF
d_gene: NA; j_gene: TRBJ2-5; v_gene: TRBV2; abundance: many; CDR3nt: TGTGCCAGCAGTGAATTGGGACCTCAAGAGACCCAGTACTTC; CDR3aa: CASSELGPQETQYF
d_gene: TRBD2; j_gene: TRBJ2-1; v_gene: TRBV28; abundance: few; CDR3nt: TGTGCCAGCAGTTCATCCCCCGGGAGCGGGGGGGAGTACAATGAGCAGTTCTTC; CDR3aa: CASSSSPGSGGEYNEQFF
d_gene: TRBD2; j_gene: TRBJ2-3; v_gene: TRBV29-1; abundance: NA; CDR3nt: TGCAGCGTACAGAGGACTAGCCGGAGCACAGATACGCAGTATTTT; CDR3aa: CSVQRTSRSTDTQYF
d_gene: TRBD2; j_gene: TRBJ2-3; v_gene: TRBV28; abundance: many; CDR3nt: TGTGCCAGCAGTTTGGTAGCGGGAGAGACGCAGTATTTT; CDR3aa: CASSLVAGETQYF
d_gene: NA; j_gene: TRBJ2-1; v_gene: TRBV6-1; abundance: many; CDR3nt: TGTGCCAGCAGTAACGGGGGACGCGATGAGCAGTTCTTC; CDR3aa: CASSNGGRDEQFF
d_gene: TRBD2; j_gene: TRBJ2-5; v_gene: TRBV5-1; abundance: few; CDR3nt: TGCGCCAGCAGCTTGGCGACTAGCGGGAGGGCCCAAGAGACCCAGTACTTC; CDR3aa: CASSLATSGRAQETQYF
d_gene: TRBD2; j_gene: TRBJ2-1; v_gene: TRBV28; abundance: many; CDR3nt: TGTGCCAGCAGTTTTTCCGGGAGGGGCGAGCGTGAGCAGTTCTTC; CDR3aa: CASSFSGRGEREQFF
d_gene: NA; j_gene: TRBJ2-1; v_gene: TRBV4-1; abundance: few; CDR3nt: TGCGCCAGCAGCCAAGTAGGAAGGGCCAAATACAATGAGCAGTTCTTC; CDR3aa: CASSQVGRAKYNEQFF
d_gene: TRBD2; j_gene: TRBJ2-3; v_gene: TRBV7-9; abundance: NA; CDR3nt: TGTGCCAGCAGCGGAATAGCGGGAGGCTCCACAGATACGCAGTATTTT; CDR3aa: CASSGIAGGSTDTQYF
d_gene: NA; j_gene: TRBJ2-3; v_gene: TRBV19; abundance: NA; CDR3nt: TGTGCCAGTAGTACGTGGACAGACAAAAACACAGATACGCAGTATTTT; CDR3aa: CASSTWTDKNTDTQYF
d_gene: TRBD1; j_gene: TRBJ2-2; v_gene: TRBV10-3; abundance: many; CDR3nt: TGTGCCATCAGATCGGACAGGGGGCTTTTTGGCACCGGGGAGCTGTTTTTT; CDR3aa: CAIRSDRGLFGTGELFF
d_gene: TRBD1; j_gene: TRBJ1-2; v_gene: TRBV28; abundance: few; CDR3nt: TGTGCCAGCAGTTTCCCCGGAATACATCCTGACAGGGGGCGAGGTGGCTACACCTTC; CDR3aa: CASSFPGIHPDRGRGGYTF
d_gene: TRBD1; j_gene: TRBJ1-5; v_gene: TRBV28; abundance: many; CDR3nt: TGTGCCAGCAGTTTCCCAGGGGGCTGGAATCAGCCCCAGCATTTT; CDR3aa: CASSFPGGWNQPQHF
d_gene: NA; j_gene: TRBJ1-1; v_gene: TRBV6-5; abundance: many; CDR3nt: TGTGCCAGCAGTTACTCCGGGGGCGGCACTGAAGCTTTCTTT; CDR3aa: CASSYSGGGTEAFF
d_gene: TRBD2; j_gene: TRBJ2-5; v_gene: TRBV10-3; abundance: many; CDR3nt: TGTGCCATCCAGGCTAGCGGGATCAGCCGTAAAGAGACCCAGTACTTC; CDR3aa: CAIQASGISRKETQYF
d_gene: TRBD1; j_gene: TRBJ2-3; v_gene: TRBV6-2/TRBV6-3; abundance: NA; CDR3nt: TGTGCCAGCAGTCTCCGGGACAGGGACTCAGATACGCAGTATTTT; CDR3aa: CASSLRDRDSDTQYF
d_gene: TRBD2; j_gene: TRBJ2-1; v_gene: TRBV6-1; abundance: many; CDR3nt: TGTGCCAGCATTCCTCGCACGGGACTAGCGGGAGGCGGGGGCAATGAGCAGTTCTTC; CDR3aa: CASIPRTGLAGGGGNEQFF
d_gene: TRBD2; j_gene: TRBJ2-1; v_gene: TRBV4-1; abundance: NA; CDR3nt: TGCGCCAGCAGCCAAGTAGTTATTGCAGGACTAGCGGGAAATGAGCAGTTCTTC; CDR3aa: CASSQVVIAGLAGNEQFF
d_gene: TRBD2; j_gene: TRBJ2-7; v_gene: TRBV5-6; abundance: many; CDR3nt: TGTGCCAGCAGCTTTGATAGCGGGAGTTGGTCCTACGAGCAGTACTTC; CDR3aa: CASSFDSGSWSYEQYF
d_gene: TRBD2; j_gene: TRBJ2-1; v_gene: TRBV6-5; abundance: NA; CDR3nt: TGTGCCAGCAGTTACGCGACTAGCGGATTCTCCTACAATGAGCAGTTCTTC; CDR3aa: CASSYATSGFSYNEQFF
d_gene: TRBD2; j_gene: TRBJ2-1; v_gene: TRBV5-6; abundance: NA; CDR3nt: TGTGCCAGCAGCTCCCCGGGACTAGCGTTTTACGATGAGCAGTTCTTC; CDR3aa: CASSSPGLAFYDEQFF
d_gene: TRBD1; j_gene: TRBJ2-2; v_gene: TRBV7-9; abundance: NA; CDR3nt: TGTGCCAGCACCACGACAGGGGGCACCGGGGAGCTGTTTTTT; CDR3aa: CASTTTGGTGELFF
d_gene: TRBD1; j_gene: TRBJ2-4; v_gene: TRBV13; abundance: few; CDR3nt: TGTGCCAGCAGCCCCGGGGACAGGGGCTATGCTAGGGGAGCCAAAAACATTCAGTACTTC; CDR3aa: CASSPGDRGYARGAKNIQYF
d_gene: TRBD2; j_gene: TRBJ2-1; v_gene: TRBV13; abundance: NA; CDR3nt: TGTGCCAGCAGATCTAGCGGGGAACAAGTATACAATGAGCAGTTCTTC; CDR3aa: CASRSSGEQVYNEQFF
d_gene: TRBD1; j_gene: TRBJ2-7; v_gene: TRBV7-9; abundance: NA; CDR3nt: TGTGCCAGCAGCTTAGAAACAGGGGTTCGAGAGCAGTACTTC; CDR3aa: CASSLETGVREQYF
d_gene: TRBD2; j_gene: TRBJ2-7; v_gene: TRBV9; abundance: many; CDR3nt: TGTGCCAGCAGCCCATCCCCCGGACTAGCGGGAGGGACCTACGAGCAGTACTTC; CDR3aa: CASSPSPGLAGGTYEQYF
d_gene: TRBD2; j_gene: TRBJ2-1; v_gene: TRBV10-3; abundance: NA; CDR3nt: TGTGCCATCAGTGGTCTAGCGGGACCACGGCGTAGCATTTACAATGAGCAGTTCTTC; CDR3aa: CAISGLAGPRRSIYNEQFF
d_gene: NA; j_gene: TRBJ1-1; v_gene: TRBV6-1; abundance: many; CDR3nt: TGTGCCAGCAGGACCCCCTTAAAACGACAGGCTACTAACACTGAAGCTTTCTTT; CDR3aa: CASRTPLKRQATNTEAFF
d_gene: TRBD1; j_gene: TRBJ1-2; v_gene: TRBV27; abundance: NA; CDR3nt: TGTGCCAGCAGACAGGGGGCGCGTGGCTACACCTTC; CDR3aa: CASRQGARGYTF
d_gene: NA; j_gene: TRBJ1-6; v_gene: TRBV30; abundance: NA; CDR3nt: TGTGCCTGGAGTATACAGGCTCCCCATATTAATAATTCACCCCTCCACTTT; CDR3aa: CAWSIQAPHINNSPLHF
d_gene: TRBD2; j_gene: TRBJ2-5; v_gene: TRBV28; abundance: many; CDR3nt: TGTGCCAGCTCCGGGGTAGCGGGCGACCAAGAGACCCAGTACTTC; CDR3aa: CASSGVAGDQETQYF